This T cell receptor beta chain was documented in a study of blood T cell repertoires in COVID-19 (TCRdb year 2020). General notes on the study: Samples from collaborators originated in the United States, Italy and Spain and spanned both the acute and convalescent phases of COVID-19. The samples were drawn from the first 160 participants of the ongoing ImmuneRACE study and from 1,254 subjects provided by 6 global collaborators. Where HLA class I and class II types were available, the types were taken from metadata supplied by the sample provider, not from assay-based typing. The dataset comprised deeply sampled blood TCRbeta repertoires from subjects exposed to, actively infected with, or recovered from COVID-19. The material from the prospective study consisted of cDNA or gDNA derived from T cells, B-cell-depleted T cells, or PBMCs. The repertoires were released in a freely available public database intended as a resource for research on the immune response to SARS-CoV-2. The sample metadata nearly always contained a de-identified subject ID, COVID-19 status, age in years and sex.

Paper-wide results and their limitations: The quantity of clinical and demographic metadata differed by source and by participant and was supplied without curation.

The immunoSEQ Assay, a bias-controlled multiplex PCR, was used to amplify TCRbeta CDR3 regions from genomic DNA. The paper's data handling went like this. The number of nucleated cells in each sample was estimated from the amplification of reference gene primers within the assay. To quantify the absolute abundance of each unique TCRbeta CDR3 rearrangement, sequence reads were collapsed and filtered. Productive Simpson clonality was computed per sample as the square root of Simpson's diversity index over productive rearrangements. TCRdb obtained this table from immuneACCESS and retained in-frame rearrangements with V and J assigned. These tables miss some clones; where compared with another copy, unresolved V genes account for less than half of the shortfall, and the remainder is unexplained. D and trimming come from the DNA, and the V and J calls and clone size come from that table. A total of 250,000 to 300,000 clones appear in this sample, 60% to 75% of them only once. Jointly, the top ten make up around 3.2% of the sample.

Whole blood was collected in K2EDTA tubes by collaborating institutions according to the institutions' own protocols. For TCRbeta analysis, collaborators shipped samples as frozen whole blood, isolated PBMCs, or DNA extracted from either of those sample types. The CDR3 starts with the cysteine, ends with the phenylalanine, and has 14 residues. Only the CDR3 DNA stays, 42 bases, in frame from base 1. Here V drops 8 bases and J drops 2 bases, and the junction holds 5 bases not matched to any gene. The germline V gene (reference sequence) gives CDR1 as SEHNR and CDR2 as FQNEAQ. This clone was picked up one time. Its antigen has not been determined. No much larger clonotype is one base removed from it; base qualities were not supplied.

The V gene is TRBV7-9 and the J gene is TRBJ2-3; 9 central nucleotides agree with TRBD2. The TCR sequence derives from a woman of 80 years or more with acute or convalescent COVID-19. Sequenced material: peripheral blood. In nucleotides, the sequence is TGTGCCAGCGGGTTAGCGGGGGCCACAGATACGCAGTATTTT. Its coded protein is CASGLAGATDTQYF.